A selection of T cell receptor beta chains follows, all from one sample in a study of shared clonotypes between healthy human individuals. Using immunoSEQ multiplex PCR, the repertoire was profiled, and TCRdb retains in-frame clones only, with some absent. The sample contains 2 million to 2.5 million clones, 85% to 95% of which appear only once. Sequenced: naive CD4+ T cells from PBMCs. These receptor sequences come from a man younger than 35 in good health. Some clones in this sample may be carry-over from other donors' samples. The CDR3 runs from the conserved cysteine through the conserved F or W. Fields, in order: V gene, J gene, D gene, clone size, CDR3 protein, CDR3 DNA. A D gene is named only where the DNA matches it firmly. Only some rows state a clone size, as once, few, many or a class for expanded clones.

v_call: TRBV27; j_call: TRBJ2-1; d_call: TRBD2; clone_size: .; cdr3_aa: CASSLSRALGGEGYEQFF; cdr3_nt: TGTGCCAGCAGTTTATCGAGAGCCCTCGGGGGGGAGGGCTATGAGCAGTTCTTC
v_call: TRBV28; j_call: TRBJ2-1; d_call: .; clone_size: .; cdr3_aa: CASSLTSFEQFF; cdr3_nt: TGTGCCAGCAGTTTGACTAGTTTTGAGCAGTTCTTC
v_call: TRBV30; j_call: TRBJ1-1; d_call: .; clone_size: .; cdr3_aa: CAWSGQRFTEAFF; cdr3_nt: TGTGCCTGGAGTGGACAGAGATTTACTGAAGCTTTCTTT
v_call: TRBV9; j_call: TRBJ2-3; d_call: TRBD2; clone_size: .; cdr3_aa: CASSVGKSGRGDTQYF; cdr3_nt: TGTGCCAGCAGCGTAGGGAAAAGCGGGAGGGGGGATACGCAGTATTTT
v_call: TRBV28; j_call: TRBJ2-7; d_call: .; clone_size: .; cdr3_aa: CASTRVGVYEQYF; cdr3_nt: TGTGCCAGCACACGGGTAGGGGTATACGAGCAGTACTTC
v_call: TRBV18; j_call: TRBJ2-5; d_call: TRBD2; clone_size: .; cdr3_aa: CASSLLADQETQYF; cdr3_nt: TGTGCCAGCTCACTACTAGCGGACCAAGAGACCCAGTACTTC
v_call: TRBV5-1; j_call: TRBJ2-3; d_call: .; clone_size: .; cdr3_aa: CASSFQEGATTDTQYF; cdr3_nt: TGCGCCAGCAGCTTCCAGGAGGGAGCGACCACAGATACGCAGTATTTT
v_call: TRBV18; j_call: TRBJ1-5; d_call: TRBD1; clone_size: .; cdr3_aa: CASSPGQGYQPQHF; cdr3_nt: TGTGCCAGCTCACCAGGACAGGGATATCAGCCCCAGCATTTT
v_call: TRBV9; j_call: TRBJ2-3; d_call: TRBD2; clone_size: .; cdr3_aa: CASSVGTSGSADTQYF; cdr3_nt: TGTGCCAGCAGCGTAGGGACCAGCGGGAGTGCAGATACGCAGTATTTT
v_call: TRBV14; j_call: TRBJ1-1; d_call: TRBD1; clone_size: few; cdr3_aa: CASSHGTAKGSTEAFF; cdr3_nt: TGTGCCAGCAGCCACGGGACAGCCAAGGGTAGCACTGAAGCTTTCTTT